Sequencing of this T cell receptor beta chain was carried out in a study of chemoradiotherapy in HPV16-positive cancers. Broader study findings: Candidate HPV-specific clones and E7-related TCR motifs grew in tumor during treatment. Only a couple of HPV16-positive patients supplied the functional HPV-specificity definition.

For this clone: What it binds is not known.

The table came from immunoSEQ multiplex PCR; TCRdb's copy has only in-frame clones and leaves some out. The data show about 650 clones, roughly 80% seen once. CDR1 is SGHRS, CDR2 YFSETQ, per germline. The CDR3 totals 15 residues. V shed 2 bases and J shed 7 bases, with 15 bases lying between them. The source is a human donor with HPV-associated anogenital cancer. Sequencing used tumor tissue, obtained from a patient who underwent chemoradiotherapy. The V call is TRBV5-1, the J call TRBJ1-4; D unclear. The CDR3, as DNA: TGCGCCAGCAGCTTCCGTGGAGGCGGCTCTGAAAAACTGTTTTTT. It translates to CASSFRGGGSEKLFF.